These 15 T cell receptor beta chains share one sample of origin, sequenced in a study of response to subunit inactivated influenza vaccine. TCRdb re-derived calls from the RT-PCR reads in MiXCR, one entry per CDR3 protein. The sample includes hundreds of thousands of distinct CDR3 sequences, more than 15% seen only once; the top ten take 9.5% to 13%. The sequencing here drew on PBMCs from blood, taken approximately 13 days after vaccination. These receptors were taken from a man aged 45-60 years who received an inactivated influenza vaccine.

In this sample, this clonotype turned up many times. The chain carries TRBV12-3 or TRBV12-4 and TRBJ1-1, with 12 bases aligning to TRBD1. V gave up 6 bases and J gave up 5 bases; unmatched junction bases: 7. The CDR3 runs to 15 residues. CDR3 bases: TGTGCCAGCAGACGGGACAGGGGGCTGGATACTGAAGCTTTCTTT. This sequence encodes CASRRDRGLDTEAFF.

The chain recombines TRBV7-2 with TRBJ2-2; no definite D call. Germline V gene data show CDR1 as SGHTA and CDR2 as FQGNSA. This CDR3 is built from 14 residues. The V and J ends lost 7 bases and 2 bases respectively, with 11 bases between them. The CDR3 spells CASTTQANTGELFF. In nucleotides, the CDR3 is TGTGCCAGCACCACTCAGGCCAACACCGGGGAGCTGTTTTTT.

This clonotype was seen many times. V and J are TRBV12-3 or TRBV12-4 and TRBJ2-2; 9 bases align to TRBD2. The CDR3 length is 15 residues. With 3 bases clipped from V and 7 bases from J, the junction kept 6 bases outside the gene matches. This CDR3 is CASSFLAGRGGELFF. The DNA of the CDR3 is TGTGCCAGCAGTTTCCTAGCGGGAAGGGGCGGGGAGCTGTTTTTT.

This clonotype was counted at least ten times. The genes are TRBV29-1 and TRBJ1-3, with D unresolved. From germline, CDR1 is SQVTM and CDR2 ANQGSEA. The CDR3 runs 12 residues. Trimming took off 7 bases at V and 0 bases at J, with 7 bases between the two ends. The CDR3: CSGGNSGNTIYF. Written as DNA, the CDR3 is TGCAGCGGGGGAAACTCTGGAAACACCATATATTTT.

In its sample, this clonotype ranks as medium-sized. The V and J genes are TRBV11-1 and TRBJ2-7, with D possibly being TRBD2 (5 bases). The CDR3 spans 12 residues. Germline CDR1 reads SGHAT; CDR2 reads FQDESV (reference sequence). Trimming pared 3 bases from V and 6 bases from J, leaving 9 bases between. DNA for the CDR3: TGTGCCAGCAGCTTCTTTGAGGGCGAGCAGTACTTC. Translated: CASSFFEGEQYF.

The gene calls are TRBV7-8 and TRBJ2-5; 12 bases align to TRBD2. Trimming cost V 7 bases and J 4 bases; bases outside gene matches: 19. The CDR3 consists of 19 residues. CDR1 SGHVS and CDR2 FQNEAQ come from the germline V gene. CDR3 region: CASIRATSGRWLVGETQYF. The CDR3 DNA follows: TGTGCCAGCATTAGGGCCACTAGCGGGAGGTGGCTGGTGGGAGAGACCCAGTACTTC.

V gene TRBV7-8 combines with J gene TRBJ2-3; 10 bases align to TRBD1. The V segment lost 7 bases and the J segment 6 bases; nucleotides outside the gene matches: 13. The CDR3 extends over 16 amino acids. From germline, CDR1 is SGHVS and CDR2 FQNEAQ. The CDR3 nucleotides are TGTGCCAGCACCACTGGTCGGGACAGGGGAGTCGATACGCAGTATTTT. As protein: CASTTGRDRGVDTQYF.

The rearrangement links TRBV2 to TRBJ1-5, with 7 bases identical to TRBD1. Germline V CDR1 and CDR2: SNHLY, FYNNEI. CDR3 size: 14 residues. V was clipped by 6 bases and J by 5 bases; unmatched bases: 7. CDR3 DNA: TGTGCCAGCAGCACAGGGGCGCGGTATCAGCCCCAGCATTTT. Protein product: CASSTGARYQPQHF.

The chain has TRBV7-2 and TRBJ2-7; possible D gene TRBD1, 6 bases. Germline CDR1 reads SGHTA; CDR2 reads FQGNSA. V lost 1 base and J lost 0, with 10 bases in between. The CDR3 spans 15 residues. The CDR3 spells CASSLGTAFSYEQYF. The CDR3 bases are TGTGCCAGCAGCTTAGGGACAGCCTTCTCCTACGAGCAGTACTTC.

This chain joins TRBV12-3 or TRBV12-4 and TRBJ1-6; D might be TRBD1 (5 bases). This CDR3 has 16 residues. The ends were cut back, 1 base at V and 5 bases at J, with 12 bases in the middle. The CDR3 region has the DNA TGTGCCAGCAGTTTAGACGGGGACTGGGATAATTCACCCCTCCACTTT. The encoded protein is CASSLDGDWDNSPLHF.

The chain links TRBV9 to TRBJ2-7; unclear D gene. This CDR3 spans 13 amino acids. V was trimmed by 2 bases and J by 2 bases, leaving 8 bases between them. CDR1 and CDR2 (germline): SGDLS, YYNGEE. The CDR3 region is CASSVSETYEQYF. The CDR3 DNA sequence: TGTGCCAGCAGCGTGTCGGAAACCTACGAGCAGTACTTC.

This chain's CDR3 is CASIAGQGLYNEQFF. For the CDR3, the DNA is TGCGCCAGCATCGCTGGGCAGGGCCTTTACAATGAGCAGTTCTTC. The chain recombines TRBV5-1 with TRBJ2-1; perhaps TRBD1 as D (5 bases). The V and J ends lost 6 bases and 4 bases respectively, with 17 bases between them. This CDR3 is 15 amino acids long. The germline V gene has CDR1 SGHRS and CDR2 YFSETQ.

This rearrangement joins TRBV20-1 to TRBJ1-4; a possible D gene is TRBD1 (6 bases). Between the trimmed V and J ends, which lost 0 bases and 3 bases, there was a span of 8 bases. This CDR3 comprises 14 residues. Germline CDR1 is DFQATT and CDR2 is SNEGSKA (reference sequence). This chain's CDR3 is CSAREDSPNEKLFF. The CDR3, as DNA: TGCAGTGCTAGAGAGGACAGCCCTAATGAAAAACTGTTTTTT.

This clonotype showed up just a few times. The rearrangement uses TRBV11-2 and TRBJ1-6, with 7 bases fitting TRBD1. This CDR3 contains 16 residues. Germline lookup yields CDR1 SGHAT and CDR2 FQNNGV. V lost 1 base, J lost 8 bases, and 8 bases stayed unmatched. CDR3: CASSLVGGTAYSPLHF. In DNA form, the CDR3 reads TGTGCCAGCAGCTTAGTAGGAGGGACAGCTTATTCACCCCTCCACTTT.

The V and J genes are TRBV4-1 and TRBJ2-6, with 8 bases fitting TRBD1. The germline V gene encodes CDR1 MGHRA and CDR2 YSYEKL. The ends lost 3 bases at V and 2 bases at J; junction bases unmatched: 18. The CDR3 extends over 21 amino acids. The CDR3 DNA is TGCGCCAGCAGCCAGGATAGACAGGGGAGCTATAAGGAGGCTGGGGCCAACGTCCTGACTTTC. Translating gives CASSQDRQGSYKEAGANVLTF.